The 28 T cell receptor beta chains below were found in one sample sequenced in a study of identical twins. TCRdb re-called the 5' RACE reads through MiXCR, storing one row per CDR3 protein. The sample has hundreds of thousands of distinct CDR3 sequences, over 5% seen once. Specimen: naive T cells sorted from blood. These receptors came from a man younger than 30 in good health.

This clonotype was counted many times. The CDR3, as DNA: TGCAGTGCTACCGGCGGTTACCCAAAACGACAGCCCATGAACACTGAAGCTTTCTTT. It encodes CSATGGYPKRQPMNTEAFF. The chain uses TRBV20-1 and TRBJ1-1; possibly TRBD1 for D (5 bases). Trimming left V 4 bases short and J 0 bases short, with 27 bases between. The CDR3 totals 19 residues. Germline V gives CDR1 DFQATT, CDR2 SNEGSKA (reference sequence).

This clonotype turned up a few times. CDR3 in amino acids: CASSQPGRLSTDTQYF. The DNA for the CDR3 is TGCGCCAGCAGCCAGCCGGGACGATTAAGCACAGATACGCAGTATTTT. The chain links TRBV5-1 to TRBJ2-3, with D perhaps assigned TRBD1 or TRBD2 (5 bases each). The germline V gene encodes CDR1 SGHRS and CDR2 YFSETQ. Trimming cost V 4 bases and J 0 bases, with 15 bases left between them. This CDR3 has 16 residues.

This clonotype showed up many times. The CDR3 is CAISEGDTASDTQYF. CDR3 DNA sequence: TGTGCCATCAGTGAAGGGGACACGGCTTCAGATACGCAGTATTTT. This chain links TRBV10-3 with TRBJ2-3, with D perhaps matching TRBD1 (6 bases). The CDR3 consists of 15 residues. CDR1 is ENHRY, CDR2 SYGVKD, per germline. V lost 3 bases and J 4 bases, leaving 14 bases between the germline ends.

CDR3 sequence reads: CASKVASSYNEQFF. In DNA form, the CDR3 reads TGTGCCAGCAAGGTGGCGAGCTCCTACAATGAGCAGTTCTTC. The V gene is TRBV12-3 or TRBV12-4, the J gene TRBJ2-1; D gene ambiguous. This CDR3 contains 14 residues. Between the trimmed V and J ends, which lost 7 bases and 0 bases, there was a span of 10 bases.

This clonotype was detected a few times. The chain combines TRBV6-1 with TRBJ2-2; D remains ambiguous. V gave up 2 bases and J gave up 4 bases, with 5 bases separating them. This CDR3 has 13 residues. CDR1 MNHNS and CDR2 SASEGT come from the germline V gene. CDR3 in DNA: TGTGCCAGCAGTGAACAGCTCACCGGGGAGCTGTTTTTT. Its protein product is CASSEQLTGELFF.

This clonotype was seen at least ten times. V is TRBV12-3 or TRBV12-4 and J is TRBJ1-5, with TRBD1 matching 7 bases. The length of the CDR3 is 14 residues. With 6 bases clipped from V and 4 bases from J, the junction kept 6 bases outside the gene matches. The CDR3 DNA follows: TGTGCCAGCAGCCCCGGACAGGTAAATCAGCCCCAGCATTTT. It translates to CASSPGQVNQPQHF.

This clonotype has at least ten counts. CDR3 nucleotides: TGTGCCAGCAGTCGACAGGGGGAAGAGACCCAGTACTTC. This sequence encodes CASSRQGEETQYF. The chain couples TRBV2 to TRBJ2-5, with 9 bases matching TRBD1. The ends lost 5 bases at V and 3 bases at J; junction bases unmatched: 1. Germline loops: CDR1 SNHLY, CDR2 FYNNEI. CDR3 length: 13 amino acids. Variable domain in full (rest from reference TRBV2 and TRBJ2-5): EPEVTQTPSHQVTQMGQEVILRCVPISNHLYFYWYRQILGQKVEFLVSFYNNEISEKSEIFDDQFSVERPDGSNFTLKIRSTKLEDSAMYFCASSRQGEETQYFGPGTRLLVL.

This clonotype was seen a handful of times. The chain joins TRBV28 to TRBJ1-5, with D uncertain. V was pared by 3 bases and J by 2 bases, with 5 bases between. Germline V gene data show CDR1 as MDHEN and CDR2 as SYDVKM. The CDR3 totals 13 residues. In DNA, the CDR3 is TGTGCCAGCAGTTTCCGACGCAATCAGCCCCAGCATTTT. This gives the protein CASSFRRNQPQHF.

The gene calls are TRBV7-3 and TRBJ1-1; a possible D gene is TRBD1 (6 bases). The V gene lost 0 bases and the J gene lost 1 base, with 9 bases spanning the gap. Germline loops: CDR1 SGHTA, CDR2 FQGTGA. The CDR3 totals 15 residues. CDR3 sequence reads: CASSLTGAGNTEAFF. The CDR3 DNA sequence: TGTGCCAGCAGCTTAACGGGGGCGGGGAACACTGAAGCTTTCTTT.

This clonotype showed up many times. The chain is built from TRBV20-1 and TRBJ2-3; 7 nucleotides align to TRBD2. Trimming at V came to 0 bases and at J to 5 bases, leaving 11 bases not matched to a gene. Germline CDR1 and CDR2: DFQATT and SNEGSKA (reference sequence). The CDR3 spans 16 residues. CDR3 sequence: CSARDSGPRRRDTQYF. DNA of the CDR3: TGCAGTGCTAGAGATAGCGGGCCCCGCCGGAGAGATACGCAGTATTTT.

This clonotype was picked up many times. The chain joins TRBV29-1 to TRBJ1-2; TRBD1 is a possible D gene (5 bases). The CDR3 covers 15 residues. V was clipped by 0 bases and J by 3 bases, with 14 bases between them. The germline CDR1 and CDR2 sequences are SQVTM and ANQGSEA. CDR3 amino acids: CSVEDRIGDHYGYTF. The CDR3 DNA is TGCAGCGTTGAAGATCGAATAGGGGACCACTATGGCTACACCTTC.

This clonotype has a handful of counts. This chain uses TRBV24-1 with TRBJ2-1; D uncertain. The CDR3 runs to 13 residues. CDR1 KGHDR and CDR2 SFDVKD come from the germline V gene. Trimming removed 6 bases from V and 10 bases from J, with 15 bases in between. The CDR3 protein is CATSPTALGEQFF. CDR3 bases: TGTGCCACCAGTCCTACTGCCCTGGGGGAGCAGTTCTTC.

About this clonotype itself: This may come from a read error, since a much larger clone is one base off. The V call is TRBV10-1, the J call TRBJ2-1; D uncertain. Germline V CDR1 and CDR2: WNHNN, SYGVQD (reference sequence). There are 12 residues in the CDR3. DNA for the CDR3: TGCGCCAACAGTGAAAGGTTAAATGAGCAGTTCTTC. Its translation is CANSERLNEQFF.

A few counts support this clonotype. DNA for the CDR3: TGCGCCAGCAGCTTGGTTTCGGACAGGGGCTCCTACGAGCAGTACGTC. The encoded protein is CASSLVSDRGSYEQYV. The V call is TRBV5-1, the J call TRBJ2-7; TRBD1 matches at 9 bases. Losses at the gene ends were 0 bases for V and 0 bases for J; bases not matched to a gene: 4. CDR1 is SGHRS and CDR2 is YFSETQ in the germline V gene. The CDR3 has 16 amino acids.

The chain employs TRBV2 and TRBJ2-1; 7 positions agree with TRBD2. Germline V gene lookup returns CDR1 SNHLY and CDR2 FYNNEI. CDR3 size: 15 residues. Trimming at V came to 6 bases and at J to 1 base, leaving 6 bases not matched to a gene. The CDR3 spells CASRGTTSSYNEQFF. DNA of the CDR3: TGTGCCAGCAGAGGGACTACTAGTTCCTACAATGAGCAGTTCTTC. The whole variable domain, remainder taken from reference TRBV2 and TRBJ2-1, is EPEVTQTPSHQVTQMGQEVILRCVPISNHLYFYWYRQILGQKVEFLVSFYNNEISEKSEIFDDQFSVERPDGSNFTLKIRSTKLEDSAMYFCASRGTTSSYNEQFFGPGTRLTVL.

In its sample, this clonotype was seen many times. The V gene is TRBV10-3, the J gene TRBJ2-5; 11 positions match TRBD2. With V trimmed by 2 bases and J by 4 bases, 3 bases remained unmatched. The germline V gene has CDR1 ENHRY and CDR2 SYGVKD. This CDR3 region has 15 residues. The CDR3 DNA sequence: TGTGCCATCAGTGAGGCGGGACTAGCGGCAGAGACCCAGTACTTC. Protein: CAISEAGLAAETQYF.

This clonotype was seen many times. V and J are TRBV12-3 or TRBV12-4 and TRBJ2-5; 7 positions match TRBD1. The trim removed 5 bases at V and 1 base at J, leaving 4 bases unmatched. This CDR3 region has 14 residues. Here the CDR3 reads CASSVDRAQETQYF. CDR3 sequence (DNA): TGTGCCAGCAGTGTAGACAGGGCCCAAGAGACCCAGTACTTC.

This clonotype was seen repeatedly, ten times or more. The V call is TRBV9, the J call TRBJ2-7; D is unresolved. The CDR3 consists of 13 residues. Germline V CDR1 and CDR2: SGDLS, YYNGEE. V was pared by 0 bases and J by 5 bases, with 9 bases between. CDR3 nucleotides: TGTGCCAGCAGCGTAGGTAGATTCGACGAGCAGTACTTC. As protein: CASSVGRFDEQYF.

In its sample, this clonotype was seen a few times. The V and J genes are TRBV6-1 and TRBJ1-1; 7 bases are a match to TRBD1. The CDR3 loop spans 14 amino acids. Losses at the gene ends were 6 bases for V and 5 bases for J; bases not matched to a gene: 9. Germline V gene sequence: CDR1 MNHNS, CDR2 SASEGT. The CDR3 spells CASRDRQGWTEAFF. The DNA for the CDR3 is TGTGCCAGCAGGGATAGACAGGGTTGGACTGAAGCTTTCTTT.

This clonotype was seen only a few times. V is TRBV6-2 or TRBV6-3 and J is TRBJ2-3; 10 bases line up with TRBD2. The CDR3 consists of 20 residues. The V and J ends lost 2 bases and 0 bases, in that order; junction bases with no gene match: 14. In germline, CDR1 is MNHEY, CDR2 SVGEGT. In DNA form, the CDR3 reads TGTGCCAGCAGTTACCGCAACCTTAGAGCGGGAGGGCCGAGCACAGATACGCAGTATTTT. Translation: CASSYRNLRAGGPSTDTQYF.

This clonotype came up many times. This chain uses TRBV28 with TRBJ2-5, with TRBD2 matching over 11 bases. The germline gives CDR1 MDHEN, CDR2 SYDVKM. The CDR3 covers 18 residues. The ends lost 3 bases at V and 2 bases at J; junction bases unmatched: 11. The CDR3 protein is CASSFSTSGGNRQETQYF. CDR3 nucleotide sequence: TGTGCCAGCAGTTTCTCCACTAGCGGGGGAAACCGACAAGAGACCCAGTACTTC.

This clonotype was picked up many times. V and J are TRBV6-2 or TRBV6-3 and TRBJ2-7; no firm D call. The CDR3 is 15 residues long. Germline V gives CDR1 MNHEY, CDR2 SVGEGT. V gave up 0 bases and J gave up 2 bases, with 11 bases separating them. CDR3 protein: CASSYSITATYEQYF. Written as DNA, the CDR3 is TGTGCCAGCAGTTACTCGATAACCGCCACCTACGAGCAGTACTTC.

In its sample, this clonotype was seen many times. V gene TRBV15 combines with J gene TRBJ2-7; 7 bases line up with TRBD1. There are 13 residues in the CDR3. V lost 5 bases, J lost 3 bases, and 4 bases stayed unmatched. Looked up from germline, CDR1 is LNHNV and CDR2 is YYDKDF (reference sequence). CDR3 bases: TGTGCCACCAGCCGGAGGACAGGCTACGAGCAGTACTTC. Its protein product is CATSRRTGYEQYF.

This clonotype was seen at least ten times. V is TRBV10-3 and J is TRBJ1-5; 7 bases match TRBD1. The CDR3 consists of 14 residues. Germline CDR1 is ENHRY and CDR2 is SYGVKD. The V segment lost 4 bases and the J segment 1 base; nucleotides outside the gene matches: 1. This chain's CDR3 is CAISGGQSNQPQHF. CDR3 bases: TGTGCCATCAGTGGGGGACAGAGCAATCAGCCCCAGCATTTT.

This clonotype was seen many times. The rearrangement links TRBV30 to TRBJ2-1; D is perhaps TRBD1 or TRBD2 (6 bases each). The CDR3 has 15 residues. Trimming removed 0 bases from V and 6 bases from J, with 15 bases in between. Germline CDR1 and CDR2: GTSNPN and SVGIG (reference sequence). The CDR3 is CAWSVGAEGGNEQFF. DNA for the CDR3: TGTGCCTGGAGTGTAGGGGCGGAGGGGGGCAATGAGCAGTTCTTC.

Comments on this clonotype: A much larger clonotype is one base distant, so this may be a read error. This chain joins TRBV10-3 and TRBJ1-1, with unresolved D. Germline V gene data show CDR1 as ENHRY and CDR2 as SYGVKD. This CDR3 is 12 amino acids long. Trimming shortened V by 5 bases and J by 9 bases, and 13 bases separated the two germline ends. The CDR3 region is CAISHTEVKAFF. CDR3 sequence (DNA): TGTGCCATCAGTCATACTGAAGTGAAAGCTTTCTTT.

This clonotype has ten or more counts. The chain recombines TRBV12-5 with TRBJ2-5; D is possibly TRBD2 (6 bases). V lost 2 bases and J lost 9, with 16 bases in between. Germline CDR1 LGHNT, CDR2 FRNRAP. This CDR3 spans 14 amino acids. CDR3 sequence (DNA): TGTGCTAGTGGTTTGCTAGCGAACCCTTTCGCCCAGTACTTC. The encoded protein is CASGLLANPFAQYF.

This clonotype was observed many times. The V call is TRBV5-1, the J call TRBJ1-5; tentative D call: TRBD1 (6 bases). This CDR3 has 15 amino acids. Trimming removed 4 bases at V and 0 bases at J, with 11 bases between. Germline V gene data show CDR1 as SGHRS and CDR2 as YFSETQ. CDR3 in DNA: TGCGCCAGCAGCGAAGGACAGTATAGCAATCAGCCCCAGCATTTT. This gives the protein CASSEGQYSNQPQHF. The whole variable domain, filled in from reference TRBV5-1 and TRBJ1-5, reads KAGVTQTPRYLIKTRGQQVTLSCSPISGHRSVSWYQQTPGQGLQFLFEYFSETQRNKGNFPGRFSGRQFSNSRSEMNVSTLELGDSALYLCASSEGQYSNQPQHFGDGTRLSIL.